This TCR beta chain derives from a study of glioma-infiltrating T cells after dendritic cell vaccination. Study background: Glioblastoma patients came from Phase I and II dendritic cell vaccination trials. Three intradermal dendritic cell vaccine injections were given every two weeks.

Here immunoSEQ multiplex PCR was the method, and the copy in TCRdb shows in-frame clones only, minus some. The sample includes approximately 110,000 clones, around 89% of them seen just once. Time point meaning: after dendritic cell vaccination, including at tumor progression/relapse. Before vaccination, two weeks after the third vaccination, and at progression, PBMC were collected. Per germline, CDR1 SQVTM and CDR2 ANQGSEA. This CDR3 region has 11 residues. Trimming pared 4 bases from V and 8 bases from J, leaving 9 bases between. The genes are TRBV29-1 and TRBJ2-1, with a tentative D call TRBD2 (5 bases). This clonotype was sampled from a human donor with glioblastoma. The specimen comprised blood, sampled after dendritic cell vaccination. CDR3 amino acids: CSVVLRDEQFF. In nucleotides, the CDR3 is TGCAGCGTTGTTCTGCGGGATGAGCAGTTCTTC.